This T cell receptor (beta chain) emerged from a study of blood T cell repertoires in COVID-19 (dated by TCRdb to the early 2020s). For the wider study: Samples from collaborators originated in the United States, Italy and Spain and spanned both the acute and convalescent phases of COVID-19. The prospective study material was composed of cDNA or gDNA derived from T cells, B-cell-depleted T cells, or PBMCs. Deeply sampled blood TCRbeta repertoires from subjects exposed to, actively infected with, or recovered from COVID-19 were included in the dataset. The repertoires were released in a freely available public database intended as a resource for research on the immune response to SARS-CoV-2. The samples were drawn from two sources: the first 160 participants of the ongoing ImmuneRACE study, and fewer than 1,500 subjects contributed by 6 global collaborators. A de-identified subject ID, COVID-19 status, age in years and sex were almost always included in the sample metadata. Where available, HLA class I and class II types were obtained from metadata supplied by the sample provider rather than from assay-based typing.

The immunoSEQ Assay, a bias-controlled multiplex PCR, was used to amplify TCRbeta CDR3 regions from genomic DNA. Per the original workflow: The number of nucleated cells in each sample was estimated from the amplification of reference gene primers within the assay. To quantify the absolute abundance of each unique TCRbeta CDR3 rearrangement, sequence reads were collapsed and filtered. For each sample, productive Simpson clonality was calculated as the square root of Simpson's diversity index across productive rearrangements. The table was pulled from immuneACCESS by TCRdb, which kept in-frame rearrangements only. Such tables lose some clones; where checked, under half of the loss comes from unresolved V genes, and the rest has no known cause. V and J calls and clone size are those listed in that table; D and trimming were worked out from the DNA. A total of fewer than 250,000 clones appear in this sample, around 90% of them only once. Clones ranked in the top ten supply over 0.75% of the sample.

Findings and caveats that apply to the study as a whole: Clinical and demographic metadata were provided uncurated, with the amount varying by source and participant.

Worth noting for this clone: The target of this receptor is not known. No qualities accompany the bases; no much larger clone lies one base away.

CDR1 and CDR2 were assigned from the germline V gene (reference sequence) as DFQATT and SNEGSKA. From the cysteine through the phenylalanine, the CDR3 covers 11 amino acids. Here the CDR3 DNA is all that survives: 33 bases in frame from base 1. In Seattle, one collaborating source enrolled patients while the infection was active and tracked those patients longitudinally over the course of disease. Each collaborating institution followed its own protocols to collect whole blood in K2EDTA tubes. For TCRbeta analysis, collaborators shipped samples in one of three forms: frozen whole blood, isolated PBMCs, or DNA extracted from either of those sample types.

The clonotype comes from a man in his 60s with COVID-19, enrolled during active disease. The V and J genes are TRBV20-1 and TRBJ1-1, and possibly TRBD1, on 5 matching bases. Sequencing was performed on peripheral blood. The CDR3 region reads CGGRGIGEAFF. The DNA sequence is given as TGCGGGGGGAGAGGGATCGGTGAAGCTTTCTTT.